These 4 T cell receptor beta chains were all obtained from the same sample, sequenced in a study of CD8 T cells in Susac syndrome (dated by TCRdb to the late 2010s). Libraries were prepared through the immunoSEQ multiplex PCR assay. RNA was extracted using the RNeasy kit, and roughly 0.45 to 1 microgram was reverse transcribed with random hexamers. The public sequencing data were trimmed at Q25 with fastp and processed into clonotypes with MiXCR by TCRdb, which kept only in-frame beta chains. Identical CDR3 proteins give one entry, which carries the most common genes and DNA. The sample records some 110,000 distinct CDR3 sequences, about 94% of which are singletons. Clones ranked in the top ten supply around 0.27% of the sample. The sample taken for sequencing was CD8+ T cells from PBMCs. The receptors come from a human donor with Susac syndrome.

V usage is TRBV20-1 and J usage is TRBJ2-6; D is undetermined. Trimming cost V 0 bases and J 1 base, with 7 bases left between them. The CDR3 runs 15 residues. Germline CDR1 and CDR2: DFQATT and SNEGSKA (reference sequence). The CDR3 DNA reads TGCAGTGCTAGAGACATAAAATCTGGGGCCAACGTCCTGACTTTC. Translation: CSARDIKSGANVLTF.

The V call is TRBV25-1, the J call TRBJ2-5; D possibly uses TRBD1 or TRBD2 (6 bases each). CDR3 length: 13 amino acids. With 6 bases removed from V and 4 bases from J, the gap between germline ends came to 12 bases. Per germline, CDR1 MGHDK and CDR2 SYGVNS. Here the CDR3 DNA reads TGTGCCAGCAGGCGCCCGGGGGCAGAGACCCAGTACTTC. It codes for CASRRPGAETQYF.

The genes are TRBV12-3 or TRBV12-4 and TRBJ1-4, with D possibly matching TRBD1 (6 bases). With 5 bases removed from V and 4 bases from J, the gap between germline ends came to 14 bases. The CDR3 covers 15 residues. Here the CDR3 reads CASSPTGSLNEKLFF. CDR3 sequence (DNA): TGTGCCAGCAGTCCCACAGGGTCCCTTAATGAAAAACTGTTTTTT.

This clonotype was seen more than once but under ten times. This rearrangement joins TRBV4-2 to TRBJ1-1; D is unresolved. The V and J ends lost 0 bases and 5 bases respectively, with 4 bases between them. The CDR3 sequence is 12 residues long. The germline gives CDR1 LGHNA, CDR2 YNFKEQ. The CDR3 nucleotides are TGTGCCAGCAGCCAAGATGGGACTGAAGCTTTCTTT. Protein: CASSQDGTEAFF.